Each of the 21 T cell receptor beta chains below was sequenced from the same sample in a study of identical twins. A single record per CDR3 protein comes from TCRdb applying MiXCR to the 5' RACE reads. Here the sample spans roughly 1.6 million distinct CDR3 sequences, about 31% being singletons. Sequencing used cord blood. Receptors were obtained from a newborn girl in good health.

This clonotype has ten or more counts. The J gene is TRBJ2-3, the V gene TRBV20-1; 7 nucleotides match TRBD2. The CDR3 has 14 amino acids. With V trimmed by 6 bases and J by 1 base, 7 bases remained unmatched. CDR1 and CDR2 (germline): DFQATT, SNEGSKA (reference sequence). CDR3 residues: CSAPRLAGTDTQYF. The CDR3 DNA sequence: TGCAGTGCCCCCCGGCTAGCGGGCACAGATACGCAGTATTTT.

This clonotype was detected a few times. V gene TRBV6-5 combines with J gene TRBJ2-3, with D unresolved. The CDR3 is 16 residues long. CDR1 and CDR2 (germline): MNHEY, SVGAGI. Trimming cost V 0 bases and J 1 base, with 11 bases left between them. The CDR3 here is CASSYSRMSGTDTQYF. For the CDR3, the DNA is TGTGCCAGCAGTTACTCGAGGATGTCTGGCACAGATACGCAGTATTTT.

The sample holds a few counts of this clonotype. The rearrangement uses TRBV5-1 and TRBJ2-5; possibly TRBD2 for D (6 bases). Gene TRBJ2-7 matches the end of the DNA better, so the J call may be wrong. This CDR3 spans 14 amino acids. Germline V gives CDR1 SGHRS, CDR2 YFSETQ. CDR3 DNA sequence: TGCGCCAGCAGCTTGGTGCGGGACGGATACGAGCAGTACTTC. This gives the protein CASSLVRDGYEQYF.

This clonotype has a handful of counts. The J gene is TRBJ1-2, the V gene TRBV18; TRBD1 agrees at 8 bases. The V gene's germline CDR1 is KGHSH and CDR2 LQKENI. This CDR3 is 14 amino acids long. V trimming: 9 bases; J trimming: 1 base; junction bases outside the gene matches: 7. The CDR3 DNA reads TGTGCCAGTATCCGGGACAGGCTTAACTATGGCTACACCTTC. Translated: CASIRDRLNYGYTF.

This clonotype has just a few counts. The rearrangement uses TRBV11-2 and TRBJ2-1; tentatively, D is TRBD1 or TRBD2 (5 bases each). V shed 5 bases and J shed 7 bases, with 24 bases lying between them. Germline assignment: CDR1 SGHAT and CDR2 FQNNGV. The CDR3 is 17 amino acids. The CDR3 spells CASSLSSPGRAVNEQFF. The CDR3 nucleotides are TGTGCCAGCAGCCTTTCATCTCCGGGACGGGCCGTTAATGAGCAGTTCTTC.

The V gene is TRBV4-2, the J gene TRBJ2-3; TRBD2 matches at 11 bases. This CDR3 comprises 16 residues. Per germline, CDR1 LGHNA and CDR2 YNFKEQ. J lost 4 bases, V lost 3 bases, and 6 bases had no gene match. CDR3 region: CASSQPLAGAADTQYF. The CDR3 coding sequence is TGTGCCAGCAGCCAGCCACTAGCGGGGGCGGCAGATACGCAGTATTTT.

J is TRBJ1-2 and V is TRBV29-1, with a weak D call TRBD1 (5 bases). Trimming removed 4 bases from V and 3 bases from J, with 12 bases in between. The CDR3 consists of 13 residues. Germline V lookup: CDR1 SQVTM, CDR2 ANQGSEA. CDR3 coding DNA: TGCAGCGTTGGAAGGGACGGGGACTATGGCTACACCTTC. It translates to CSVGRDGDYGYTF. Variable domain in full (rest from reference TRBV29-1 and TRBJ1-2): SAVISQKPSRDICQRGTSLTIQCQVDSQVTMMFWYRQQPGQSLTLIATANQGSEATYESGFVIDKFPISRPNLTFSTLTVSNMSPEDSSIYLCSVGRDGDYGYTFGSGTRLTVV.

This rearrangement joins TRBV20-1 to TRBJ1-2, with D tentatively TRBD1 (6 bases). V was clipped by 3 bases and J by 0 bases, with 8 bases between them. Germline assignment: CDR1 DFQATT and CDR2 SNEGSKA (reference sequence). This CDR3 has 13 amino acids. The CDR3 DNA sequence: TGCAGTGCTAGGAGACAGGCTAACTATGGCTACACCTTC. It is translated as CSARRQANYGYTF.

This clonotype was recorded at least ten times. The rearrangement joins TRBV29-1 to TRBJ2-1; D is possibly TRBD2 (6 bases). The CDR3 length is 14 residues. The germline CDR1 and CDR2 sequences are SQVTM and ANQGSEA. V lost 2 bases and J lost 6, with 14 bases in between. The CDR3 here is CSVESWRGRNEQFF. In DNA, the CDR3 is TGCAGCGTTGAATCTTGGAGGGGTCGCAATGAGCAGTTCTTC.

V is TRBV29-1 and J is TRBJ2-3, with 12 bases fitting TRBD1. The CDR3 consists of 14 residues. Trimming removed 7 bases from V and 3 bases from J; junction bases left unmatched: 5. The germline V gene has CDR1 SQVTM and CDR2 ANQGSEA. The CDR3 reads CSAWDRGQTDTQYF. DNA of the CDR3: TGCAGCGCCTGGGACAGGGGGCAGACAGATACGCAGTATTTT.

This clonotype was detected ten times or more. A much more abundant neighbour one base away suggests this may be a read error. CDR3 DNA sequence: TGTGCCAGCAGTTACGCGGAGACCCAGTACTTC. Residues: CASSYAETQYF. The chain joins TRBV6-5 to TRBJ2-5; no firm D call. The CDR3 has 11 amino acids. CDR1 is MNHEY, CDR2 SVGAGI, per germline. The V gene lost 2 bases and the J gene lost 5 bases, with 3 bases spanning the gap.

This clonotype is a singleton in its sample. A junction end diverges from the germline sequence, so it may reflect a read error. This chain joins TRBV5-1 and TRBJ1-2, with D perhaps TRBD1 (6 bases). CDR3 length: 15 residues. CDR1 and CDR2 from the germline V gene are SGHRS and YFSETQ. The CDR3 region is CASSLTGIGPYGCTF. DNA for the CDR3: TGCGCCAGCAGCCTTACAGGGATTGGGCCATACGGCTGCACCTTC.

The rearrangement links TRBV10-3 to TRBJ1-1; D is unclear. Germline V lookup: CDR1 ENHRY, CDR2 SYGVKD. The CDR3 runs to 14 residues. V was cut by 1 base and J by 8 bases, with 14 bases left in between. CDR3 nucleotides: TGTGCCATCAGTGAGTACCGCGGGGAACCCGAAGCTTTCTTT. Protein product: CAISEYRGEPEAFF.

The chain links TRBV28 to TRBJ2-1; weak D call: TRBD1 (6 bases). V lost 7 bases and J 9 bases, leaving 13 bases between the germline ends. The CDR3 length is 12 residues. Germline loops: CDR1 MDHEN, CDR2 SYDVKM. The CDR3 region has the DNA TGTGCCAGCACAGGGGTTCTGCTTGAGCAGTTCTTC. Amino acids: CASTGVLLEQFF.

This chain links TRBV12-3 or TRBV12-4 with TRBJ2-7, with TRBD1 matching over 10 bases. Germline trimming cut 5 bases from V and 3 bases from J; bases unmatched to any gene: 7. This CDR3 has 15 residues. CDR3 coding DNA: TGTGCCAGCAGTCGGGACAGGGGACCAGGCTACGAGCAGTACTTC. Translated, it gives CASSRDRGPGYEQYF.

This rearrangement joins TRBV20-1 to TRBJ1-2, with a tentative D call TRBD1 (6 bases). The CDR3 loop spans 13 amino acids. V lost 5 bases to trimming and J lost 4 bases, with 14 bases between them. Germline loops: CDR1 DFQATT, CDR2 SNEGSKA (reference sequence). The CDR3 spells CSAFQGSGYGYTF. DNA for the CDR3: TGCAGTGCTTTTCAGGGGAGTGGCTATGGCTACACCTTC.

The V gene is TRBV5-5, the J gene TRBJ2-3; D ambiguous. The CDR3 sequence is 16 residues long. The V end was cut by 2 bases, the J end by 0 bases, with 13 bases between. Germline V gives CDR1 SGHKS, CDR2 YYEKEE (reference sequence). CDR3 in DNA: TGTGCCAGCAGCTTCCTCGCTTACGGGAGCACAGATACGCAGTATTTT. Protein: CASSFLAYGSTDTQYF. Full variable domain (rest looked up from reference TRBV5-5 and TRBJ2-3): DAGVTQSPTHLIKTRGQQVTLRCSPISGHKSVSWYQQVLGQGPQFIFQYYEKEERGRGNFPDRFSARQFPNYSSELNVNALLLGDSALYLCASSFLAYGSTDTQYFGPGTRLTVL.

In this sample, this clonotype turned up a few times. The CDR3 coding sequence is TGTGCCAGCAGGACGCGAGGAAACACCATATATTTT. It specifies CASRTRGNTIYF. The rearrangement joins TRBV6-5 to TRBJ1-3; the D is unclear. V was pared by 6 bases and J by 4 bases, with 7 bases between. Per the germline V gene, CDR1 is MNHEY and CDR2 is SVGAGI. This CDR3 spans 12 amino acids.

V usage is TRBV4-1 and J usage is TRBJ1-2, with D tentatively TRBD1 (5 bases). V was trimmed by 0 bases and J by 7 bases, leaving 12 bases between them. Germline CDR1 is MGHRA and CDR2 is YSYEKL. This CDR3 contains 14 residues. CDR3 nucleotide sequence: TGCGCCAGCAGCCAAGATGGTTGGGGCGGTGGCTACACCTTC. Translating gives CASSQDGWGGGYTF.

On this clonotype: Given a much more abundant clone one base away, this may be a read error. This sequence joins TRBV20-1 and TRBJ1-6; no reliable D call. The germline gives CDR1 DFQATT, CDR2 SNEGSKA (reference sequence). This CDR3 comprises 12 residues. CDR3 nucleotide sequence: TGCAGTGCTAGACGGACCAATTCACCCCCCCACTTT. This translates into CSARRTNSPPHF.

The chain recombines TRBV27 with TRBJ2-2, with 9 nucleotides matching TRBD2. Unmatched junction bases numbered 11, after V lost 3 bases and J lost 6 bases. This CDR3 contains 17 residues. Germline V CDR1 and CDR2: MNHEY, SMNVEV (reference sequence). Written as DNA, the CDR3 is TGTGCCAGCAGTTTGATGGTTCTTGCGGGAGGGCCCGGGGAGCTGTTTTTT. It is translated as CASSLMVLAGGPGELFF.